The entry below gives a single T cell receptor (beta chain) sequence along with its context. The data were taken from a study of blood T cell repertoires in COVID-19. Across the study: Material from acute and convalescent COVID-19 was sourced from the United States, Italy and Spain. In each case, the material was cDNA or gDNA derived from T cells, B-cell-depleted T cells, or PBMCs.

Enrolment of Seattle patients took place during active infection, and they were followed longitudinally. As handled by the study authors: For nucleated cells, counts were estimated from reference gene primer amplification. TCRdb keeps only in-frame clones here, not all; method: immunoSEQ multiplex PCR. Clone size and the V and J calls come from that table; the DNA yielded D and trimming. The sample lists tens of thousands of clones, under 90% occurring once. V trimming: 1 base; J trimming: 2 bases; junction bases outside the gene matches: 5. The CDR3 sequence is 14 residues long. CDR1 and CDR2 (germline): GTSNPN, SVGIG (reference sequence).

Sequenced: peripheral blood. This clonotype originated in a man in his sixties with COVID-19, enrolled during active disease. The J gene is TRBJ2-7, the V gene TRBV30; 7 bases are shared with TRBD2. CDR3 region: CAWSAGGPPYEQYF. DNA of the CDR3: TGTGCCTGGAGTGCGGGGGGACCTCCCTACGAGCAGTACTTC.